Listed below are T cell receptor beta chains from one sample, sequenced in a study of T cells in localized non-small cell lung cancer. The data were produced by immunoSEQ multiplex PCR, yet TCRdb's version contains in-frame clones alone and is incomplete. The table has fewer than 2,500 clones, less than 25% seen once; the top ten hold around 12%. The specimen comprised lung tumor tissue, sampled before any cancer treatment. Source of these receptors: a man between 40 and 69 years old with stage I lung adenocarcinoma. Both conserved end residues are part of each CDR3. Fields, in order: clone size, D gene, J gene, V gene, CDR3 length, CDR3 protein, CDR3 DNA. The D gene is left open where the match is weak. Only part of the rows carry a size: once, few, many, or a class if the clone is expanded.

NA NA TRBJ1-3 TRBV29-1 16 CSVFLLWPGPGNTIYF TGCAGCGTATTTTTATTGTGGCCGGGGCCTGGAAACACCATATATTTT
large NA TRBJ1-4 TRBV9 14 CASSEYYGDEKLFF TGTGCCAGCAGTGAGTACTATGGAGATGAAAAACTGTTTTTT
few TRBD2 TRBJ2-3 TRBV28 19 CASSLRASSGGVGRNTQYF TGTGCCAGCAGTCTCCGAGCCTCTAGCGGGGGGGTCGGCAGAAATACGCAGTATTTT
few NA TRBJ2-6 TRBV6-8 15 CASGRSTSGANVLTF TGTGCCAGCGGTCGAAGTACCTCTGGGGCCAACGTCCTGACTTTC
few TRBD1 TRBJ1-5 TRBV11-3 18 CASSQRGGTGGAGQPQHF TGTGCCAGCAGTCAAAGGGGCGGGACAGGGGGCGCCGGTCAGCCCCAGCATTTT
once NA TRBJ2-3 TRBV10-1 12 CASSDRLDTQYF TGCGCCAGCAGTGATCGACTAGATACGCAGTATTTT
NA TRBD2 TRBJ2-1 TRBV6-8 14 CASRLARLYNEQFF TGTGCCAGCAGACTAGCGCGTCTTTACAATGAGCAGTTCTTC
few NA TRBJ1-5 TRBV28 16 CASSLLTATGDKPQHF TGTGCCAGCAGTTTATTAACAGCCACCGGCGATAAACCCCAGCATTTT
NA NA TRBJ1-3 TRBV11-3 15 CASSSDRIPGNTIYF TGTGCCAGCAGCTCTGACAGGATACCTGGAAACACCATATATTTT
few NA TRBJ2-3 TRBV29-1 15 CSVKRGGPGTDTQYF TGCAGCGTGAAAAGGGGGGGGCCGGGGACAGATACGCAGTATTTT
few NA TRBJ2-7 TRBV19 14 CASNDGAVGSEQYF TGTGCCAGTAACGACGGGGCCGTTGGGTCCGAGCAGTACTTC
few NA TRBJ2-1 TRBV11-3 14 CASSVQQGRREQFF TGTGCCAGCAGTGTGCAACAGGGGAGGAGGGAGCAGTTCTTC
few NA TRBJ2-2 TRBV11-3 15 CASSLGRQNTGELFF TGTGCCAGCAGCTTAGGCAGGCAGAACACCGGGGAGCTGTTTTTT
NA NA TRBJ1-6 TRBV15 15 CATSRESDWNSPLHF TGTGCCACCAGCAGAGAAAGTGACTGGAATTCACCCCTCCACTTT
medium-sized TRBD2 TRBJ2-3 TRBV11-3 16 CASSFSSGGVTDTQYF TGTGCCAGCAGCTTTTCCAGCGGGGGCGTCACAGATACGCAGTATTTT
few TRBD2 TRBJ2-1 TRBV9 18 CASSVGTSGSASYNEQFF TGTGCCAGCAGCGTCGGGACTAGCGGGAGTGCCTCCTACAATGAGCAGTTCTTC
few NA TRBJ2-3 TRBV28 12 CASSLGSDTQYF TGTGCCAGCAGTTTAGGGTCAGATACGCAGTATTTT
few NA TRBJ2-7 TRBV11-3 14 CASSALFGRGLQYF TGTGCCAGCAGCGCCCTTTTCGGCAGAGGGTTGCAGTACTTC
medium-sized TRBD1 TRBJ1-2 TRBV7-6 16 CASSLDEGQGVGGYTF TGTGCCAGCAGCTTGGATGAGGGCCAGGGGGTCGGTGGCTACACCTTC
NA NA TRBJ2-7 TRBV6-8 12 CASSSSAYEQYF TGTGCCAGCAGCTCTAGCGCCTACGAGCAGTACTTC
few TRBD1 TRBJ2-7 TRBV6-8 16 CASSPSPGGAVYEQYF TGTGCCAGCAGCCCCTCTCCAGGGGGCGCCGTTTACGAGCAGTACTTC
NA NA TRBJ2-5 TRBV19 12 CASSMAEETQYF TGTGCCAGTAGTATGGCAGAGGAGACCCAGTACTTC
NA TRBD2 TRBJ2-3 TRBV11-3 17 CASSLGYSIGEGDTQYF TGTGCCAGCAGCTTAGGCTACTCAATCGGGGAGGGAGATACGCAGTATTTT